Listed here are 20 T cell receptor beta chains from one sample, sequenced in a study of T cells in Graves' hyperthyroidism and ophthalmopathy. Regions amplified from RNA transcripts were the TCR beta CDR3 regions. TCR CDR3 underwent first-round RT-PCR with the HTBI primer set. TCRdb re-derived calls from the multiplex PCR reads in MiXCR, one entry per CDR3 protein. The table includes some 560,000 distinct CDR3 sequences, about 15% detected once. The sequencing sample was made of blood. Receptors were obtained from a woman in her twenties or thirties with Graves' hyperthyroidism.

The chain joins TRBV6-5 to TRBJ2-7; D is possibly TRBD1 (6 bases). The CDR3 totals 14 residues. V dropped 0 bases and J dropped 4 bases, with 10 bases sitting between them. Germline lookup yields CDR1 MNHEY and CDR2 SVGAGI. The DNA for the CDR3 is TGTGCCAGCAGTTACTCCGGGACACGTTACGAGCAGTACTTC. Its translation is CASSYSGTRYEQYF.

As concerns this clonotype: The final CDR3 position lacks the conserved phenylalanine or tryptophan, pointing to a likely read error. The chain recombines TRBV4-1 with TRBJ2-7; TRBD2 might be the D (5 bases). CDR1 and CDR2 (germline): MGHRA, YSYEKL. V lost 2 bases to trimming and J lost 7 bases, with 12 bases between them. This CDR3 is 13 amino acids long. This chain's CDR3 is CASSQSLGREQYL. CDR3 nucleotides: TGCGCCAGCAGCCAATCCTTGGGGAGAGAGCAGTACCTC.

This clonotype was seen repeatedly, ten times or more. V and J are TRBV30 and TRBJ2-7, with 9 bases fitting TRBD1. Germline CDR1 and CDR2: GTSNPN and SVGIG (reference sequence). Trimming at V came to 5 bases and at J to 6 bases, leaving 8 bases not matched to a gene. The CDR3 has 13 amino acids. In nucleotides, the CDR3 is TGTGCCTGGGGGGGGACAGGGTTACGCGAGCAGTACTTC. This codes for CAWGGTGLREQYF.

The rearrangement uses TRBV15 and TRBJ2-5; no reliable D call. Looked up from germline, CDR1 is LNHNV and CDR2 is YYDKDF (reference sequence). Between the trimmed V and J ends, which lost 0 bases and 5 bases, there was a span of 7 bases. The CDR3 is 13 residues long. The CDR3 coding sequence is TGTGCCACCAGCAGAGATAGCCGGGAGACCCAGTACTTC. Translation: CATSRDSRETQYF.

As for this clonotype: Possible read error: a much larger clone is one base away. V and J are TRBV19 and TRBJ1-1; D ambiguous. The V gene's germline CDR1 is LNHDA and CDR2 SQIVND (reference sequence). The CDR3 contains 14 residues. The CDR3 spells CVSSMRQRATEAFF. Written as DNA, the CDR3 is TGTGTCAGTAGTATGAGGCAGCGGGCCACTGAAGCTTTCTTT.

This clonotype showed up many times. The chain combines TRBV12-5 with TRBJ1-2; D remains ambiguous. The germline V gene has CDR1 LGHNT and CDR2 FRNRAP. V lost 3 bases and J lost 4, with 9 bases in between. The CDR3 sequence is 13 residues long. The CDR3 nucleotides read TGTGCTAGTGGTTTTGACCGTACCTATGGCTACACCTTC. As protein: CASGFDRTYGYTF.

This clonotype was picked up a small number of times. This chain joins TRBV6-1 and TRBJ1-4, with TRBD1 matching 10 bases. V trimming: 5 bases; J trimming: 5 bases; junction bases outside the gene matches: 8. The CDR3 is made up of 16 amino acids. Germline CDR1 and CDR2: MNHNS and SASEGT. The CDR3, as DNA: TGTGCCAGCAGTTACGCCGCGGGACAGGGGAATGAAAAACTGTTTTTT. Protein sequence: CASSYAAGQGNEKLFF.

This clonotype was seen at least ten times. This sequence joins TRBV6-1 and TRBJ1-4; D is ambiguous. The V gene lost 6 bases and the J gene lost 5 bases, with 13 bases spanning the gap. The germline V gene has CDR1 MNHNS and CDR2 SASEGT. The CDR3 has 14 amino acids. CDR3 residues: CASRAVGSNEKLFF. DNA of the CDR3: TGTGCCAGCAGAGCTGTGGGATCAAATGAAAAACTGTTTTTT.

With respect to this clonotype: This sequence may be a read error, since a much larger clone differs from it by one base. This chain joins TRBV30 and TRBJ1-5, with a possible D match to TRBD1 (5 bases). The CDR3 is made up of 12 amino acids. V was cut by 6 bases and J by 6 bases, with 12 bases left in between. The V gene's germline CDR1 is GTSNPN and CDR2 SVGIG (reference sequence). The DNA for the CDR3 is TGTGCCTGCGGGACTTTCAGTCAGCCCCAGCATTTT. Amino acids: CACGTFSQPQHF.

This clonotype has at least ten counts. This chain uses TRBV11-2 with TRBJ1-4; TRBD1 matches 8 bases. After removal of 3 bases from V and 7 bases from J, the junction contained 7 bases not matched to a gene. Germline CDR1 and CDR2: SGHAT and FQNNGV. The CDR3 runs to 15 residues. The CDR3 loop is CASSFGQGLIEKLFF. As DNA, the CDR3 is TGTGCCAGCAGCTTCGGACAGGGCTTGATTGAAAAACTGTTTTTT.

There are many counts of this clonotype. The V and J genes are TRBV27 and TRBJ1-2; 7 nucleotides align to TRBD1. Per germline, CDR1 MNHEY and CDR2 SMNVEV (reference sequence). V dropped 3 bases and J dropped 8; count of bases not matched to a gene: 6. The CDR3 has 13 amino acids. DNA of the CDR3: TGTGCCAGCAGTTTCCGACAGGGTCGAGGCTACACCTTC. This sequence encodes CASSFRQGRGYTF.

This clonotype was recorded many times. The chain recombines TRBV11-2 with TRBJ2-5, with 15 nucleotides matching TRBD2. The CDR3 covers 15 residues. Germline-derived CDR1 and CDR2 are SGHAT and FQNNGV. J lost 4 bases, V lost 4 bases, and 1 base had no gene match. The CDR3 bases are TGTGCCAGCAGCTCGGGACTAGCGGGAGGAGAGACCCAGTACTTC. It yields the protein CASSSGLAGGETQYF.

This clonotype was seen ten or more times. The chain combines TRBV20-1 with TRBJ2-3; 10 bases are a match to TRBD2. Germline assignment: CDR1 DFQATT and CDR2 SNEGSKA (reference sequence). The CDR3 loop spans 16 amino acids. With V trimmed by 5 bases and J by 1 base, 9 bases remained unmatched. As DNA, the CDR3 is TGCAGTGCTTTCCTACTAGCGGGGCAGGGCACAGATACGCAGTATTTT. Translation gives CSAFLLAGQGTDTQYF.

Only a few counts were recorded for this clonotype. The chain carries TRBV3-1 and TRBJ2-2; D perhaps matches TRBD2 (6 bases). V shed 4 bases and J shed 2 bases, with 11 bases lying between them. The CDR3 runs to 15 residues. Germline CDR1 reads LGHDT; CDR2 reads YNNKEL (reference sequence). Here the CDR3 reads CASSLGLINTGELFF. DNA for the CDR3: TGTGCCAGCAGCCTCGGACTAATTAACACCGGGGAGCTGTTTTTT.

The sample holds many counts of this clonotype. The gene calls are TRBV29-1 and TRBJ2-7; D call uncertain. The ends were cut back, 1 base at V and 1 base at J, with 8 bases in the middle. The germline gives CDR1 SQVTM, CDR2 ANQGSEA. This CDR3 region has 13 residues. In DNA form, the CDR3 reads TGCAGCGTTGAAGGCGCCTATTCCTACGAGCAGTACTTC. Protein product: CSVEGAYSYEQYF.

This clonotype showed up many times. The rearrangement links TRBV20-1 to TRBJ2-1; 9 positions agree with TRBD2. This CDR3 comprises 16 residues. Germline-derived CDR1 and CDR2 are DFQATT and SNEGSKA (reference sequence). The junction had 10 bases not matched to a gene; V was cut back by 0 bases and J by 7 bases. The CDR3 reads CSARDQLAGPWNEQFF. CDR3 nucleotide sequence: TGCAGTGCTAGAGATCAACTAGCGGGCCCATGGAATGAGCAGTTCTTC.

This clonotype was detected many times. The chain combines TRBV12-3 or TRBV12-4 with TRBJ1-5; 11 nucleotides agree with TRBD1. V lost 6 bases to trimming and J lost 1 base; unmatched junction nucleotides: 2. CDR3 size: 15 residues. The CDR3 spells CASRGQGGSNQPQHF. The CDR3 nucleotides read TGTGCCAGCAGGGGACAGGGGGGAAGCAATCAGCCCCAGCATTTT.

Concerning this clonotype itself: This may be a read error, as it is one base from a much larger clone. This chain connects TRBV20-1 to TRBJ1-2, with a possible D match to TRBD1 (5 bases). The CDR3 runs to 14 residues. The germline V gene encodes CDR1 DFQATT and CDR2 SNEGSKA (reference sequence). CDR3 sequence (DNA): TGCGGTGCTAGTTCTGGGGGTAACTTGGGTGGCTACACCTTC. This codes for CGASSGGNLGGYTF.

This clonotype appeared many times. This chain joins TRBV7-2 and TRBJ2-5; D possibly matches TRBD1 or TRBD2 (6 bases each). Germline CDR1 and CDR2: SGHTA and FQGNSA. Trimming cost V 5 bases and J 4 bases, with 17 bases left between them. The CDR3 has 15 amino acids. CDR3 residues: CASSQMGAEGETQYF. CDR3 sequence (DNA): TGTGCCAGCAGCCAGATGGGGGCGGAGGGAGAGACCCAGTACTTC.

The V gene is TRBV18, the J gene TRBJ2-5; TRBD2 agrees at 8 bases. The length of the CDR3 is 15 residues. CDR1 is KGHSH and CDR2 is LQKENI in the germline V gene. V lost 0 bases and J lost 5; bases outside the gene matches: 5. The CDR3 spells CASSPPGGGRETQYF. The CDR3 DNA is TGTGCCAGCTCACCACCCGGCGGGGGGCGCGAGACCCAGTACTTC.